This TCR beta chain comes out of a study of OX40 agonist ivuxolimab in advanced cancers. Study-wide results and caveats: At 0.1 to 3.0 mg/kg and by week 6, CD4+ and CD8+ T cells in the blood had expanded clonally.

Sequencing was performed with immunoSEQ multiplex PCR; in TCRdb, only in-frame clones are kept and a portion is missing. Altogether 65,000 to 90,000 clones are present, roughly 88% being singletons, with the ten largest covering less than 6%. From germline, CDR1 is SGHRS and CDR2 YFSETQ. The germline V and J ends were trimmed by 7 bases and 0 bases, with 8 bases remaining between them. The CDR3 length is 12 residues. A word on this clone: The antigen remains undetermined.

Sequenced material: CD4+ or CD8+ T cells sorted from blood, taken in a trial of the OX40 agonist ivuxolimab. This receptor was identified in an adult with an advanced solid tumor such as melanoma, head and neck, liver or kidney cancer. The chain joins TRBV5-1 to TRBJ2-7; weak D call: TRBD1 (6 bases). CDR3 DNA sequence: TGCGCCAGCGGGGACACCTCCTACGAGCAGTACTTC. Amino acid sequence: CASGDTSYEQYF.